These 14 T cell receptor beta chains originate from one sample sequenced in a study of response to subunit inactivated influenza vaccine. TCRdb re-analysed the RT-PCR reads in MiXCR, keeping a single row per CDR3 protein. The profile covers approximately 700,000 distinct CDR3 sequences, with about a sixth appearing a single time and approximately 10% taken by the ten largest. The sequences come from PBMCs from blood, collected 11 to 12 days after vaccination. The receptors here all came from a man between 50 and 59 years old who received an inactivated influenza vaccine.

This clonotype was observed a few times. This chain connects TRBV7-2 to TRBJ2-7; D call uncertain. In germline, CDR1 is SGHTA, CDR2 FQGNSA. Deletions cut 0 bases from V and 7 bases from J, with 13 bases between. This CDR3 comprises 14 residues. This CDR3 is CASSLARTGTEQYF. CDR3 nucleotide sequence: TGTGCCAGCAGCTTAGCGCGGACGGGTACGGAGCAGTACTTC.

In this sample, this clonotype turned up many times. The chain uses TRBV12-3 or TRBV12-4 and TRBJ2-1; no firm D call. Trimming shortened V by 2 bases and J by 8 bases, and 13 bases separated the two germline ends. This CDR3 comprises 14 residues. The DNA of the CDR3 is TGTGCCAGCAGTTTAATGGGGATCGGCGATGAGCAGTTCTTC. It encodes CASSLMGIGDEQFF.

The CDR3 nucleotides are TGCGCCAGCACGGACTACTCCTACGAGCAGTACTTC. Protein: CASTDYSYEQYF. V is TRBV10-2 and J is TRBJ2-7; D is possibly TRBD2 (6 bases). The CDR3 totals 12 residues. The germline V gene has CDR1 WSHSY and CDR2 SAAADI. The germline V and J ends were trimmed by 7 bases and 0 bases, with 7 bases remaining between them.

In this sample, this clonotype turned up a few times. The CDR3, as DNA: TGCAGTGCTACCTGGGTCGGGGTCGAGCAGTACTTC. Amino acid sequence: CSATWVGVEQYF. The chain recombines TRBV20-1 with TRBJ2-7, with a tentative D call TRBD2 (5 bases). The germline gives CDR1 DFQATT, CDR2 SNEGSKA (reference sequence). There are 12 residues in the CDR3. V lost 4 bases and J 6 bases, leaving 13 bases between the germline ends.

V and J are TRBV4-1 and TRBJ1-5; D call uncertain. The CDR3 consists of 14 residues. V lost 0 bases and J 5 bases, leaving 8 bases between the germline ends. Germline CDR1 and CDR2: MGHRA and YSYEKL. The CDR3 loop is CASSQDPGYQPQHF. CDR3 in DNA: TGCGCCAGCAGCCAAGACCCAGGCTATCAGCCCCAGCATTTT.

Ten or more counts support this clonotype. This chain uses TRBV5-1 with TRBJ2-5; 13 nucleotides line up with TRBD2. V was pared by 4 bases and J by 3 bases, with 3 bases of the junction left unmatched. Germline CDR1 reads SGHRS; CDR2 reads YFSETQ. The length of the CDR3 is 15 residues. CDR3 amino acids: CASSHGTSGEETQYF. CDR3 in DNA: TGCGCCAGCAGCCATGGGACTAGCGGGGAAGAGACCCAGTACTTC.

The J gene is TRBJ2-1, the V gene TRBV9, with a tentative D call TRBD2 (7 bases). The CDR3 sequence is 15 residues long. V lost 3 bases and J lost 4, with 14 bases in between. Germline V lookup: CDR1 SGDLS, CDR2 YYNGEE. The CDR3: CASSERGGLYNEQFF. CDR3 sequence (DNA): TGTGCCAGCAGCGAGAGGGGGGGGTTGTACAATGAGCAGTTCTTC.

The CDR3 protein is CASRTPGGLNEQFF. The CDR3 nucleotides are TGTGCCAGCAGAACCCCAGGGGGGCTCAATGAGCAGTTCTTC. The chain joins TRBV6-1 to TRBJ2-1, with a possible D match to TRBD1 (7 bases). Germline loops: CDR1 MNHNS, CDR2 SASEGT. The CDR3 sequence is 14 residues long. V lost 6 bases and J lost 6, with 15 bases in between.

This chain uses TRBV20-1 with TRBJ1-5; D ambiguous. The V end lost 3 bases, the J end lost 0 bases, and 9 bases lay between the germline ends. Germline CDR1 is DFQATT and CDR2 is SNEGSKA (reference sequence). The length of the CDR3 is 14 residues. The chain's CDR3 is CSASEYHSNQPQHF. The CDR3 region has the DNA TGCAGTGCTAGTGAATACCATAGCAATCAGCCCCAGCATTTT.

This clonotype has more than one count but fewer than ten. The V and J genes are TRBV3-1 and TRBJ2-7, with 9 bases matching TRBD2. CDR1 is LGHDT, CDR2 YNNKEL, per germline (reference sequence). This CDR3 comprises 15 residues. The V gene end was trimmed by 3 bases and the J gene end by 1 base; junction bases not matched to a gene: 4. The CDR3 DNA reads as TGTGCCAGCAGCCATCCGGGACTAGCTTCCTACGAGCAGTACTTC. This gives the protein CASSHPGLASYEQYF.

The chain employs TRBV5-1 and TRBJ2-5, with unresolved D. The CDR3 sequence is 14 residues long. V gave up 1 base and J gave up 1 base, with 8 bases separating them. CDR1 and CDR2 from the germline V gene are SGHRS and YFSETQ. CDR3 in DNA: TGCGCCAGCAGCTTGTGGTCGGCCCAAGAGACCCAGTACTTC. Protein sequence: CASSLWSAQETQYF.

V is TRBV20-1 and J is TRBJ2-5, with D possibly being TRBD1 (5 bases). Germline assignment: CDR1 DFQATT and CDR2 SNEGSKA (reference sequence). The CDR3 consists of 12 residues. V lost 2 bases and J 4 bases, leaving 8 bases between the germline ends. CDR3 in amino acids: CSARQGPETQYF. The CDR3 DNA is TGCAGTGCTAGACAGGGTCCAGAGACCCAGTACTTC.

The V call is TRBV11-1, the J call TRBJ2-1; 7 bases agree with TRBD2. Per the germline V gene, CDR1 is SGHAT and CDR2 is FQDESV (reference sequence). The CDR3 is 18 amino acids. With 5 bases clipped from V and 0 bases from J, the junction kept 13 bases outside the gene matches. The CDR3 here is CASSLRAGPISSYNEQFF. In DNA, the CDR3 is TGTGCCAGCAGCCTACGAGCGGGACCTATAAGCTCCTACAATGAGCAGTTCTTC.

The gene calls are TRBV29-1 and TRBJ1-5, with 9 bases matching TRBD1. Germline V lookup: CDR1 SQVTM, CDR2 ANQGSEA. Trimming took 1 base from V and 6 from J; bases not matched to a gene: 7. The CDR3 runs 15 residues. The CDR3 here is CSVEVGTGMGQPQHF. The CDR3 DNA is TGCAGCGTTGAAGTAGGGACAGGGATGGGTCAGCCCCAGCATTTT. Using reference TRBV29-1 and TRBJ1-5 for the parts outside the CDR3, the full variable domain is SAVISQKPSRDICQRGTSLTIQCQVDSQVTMMFWYRQQPGQSLTLIATANQGSEATYESGFVIDKFPISRPNLTFSTLTVSNMSPEDSSIYLCSVEVGTGMGQPQHFGDGTRLSIL.